This T cell receptor beta chain was sequenced during a study of blood T cell repertoires in COVID-19. Looking at the study overall: Both acute and convalescent COVID-19 samples were obtained from the United States, Italy and Spain. T cells, B-cell-depleted T cells, or PBMCs supplied cDNA or gDNA.

Original handling: For nucleated cells, counts were estimated from reference gene primer amplification. Assay used: immunoSEQ multiplex PCR; TCRdb lists only in-frame clones, some missing. That table supplies the V and J calls and clone size; D and trimming were determined from the DNA. This repertoire shows about 240,000 clones, approximately 80% found once; its top ten account for approximately 9.6%. Germline CDR1 and CDR2: SNHLY and FYNNEI. CDR3 size: 15 residues. Trimming removed 1 base from V and 2 bases from J, with 9 bases in between. The sample taken for sequencing was peripheral blood. The TCR originated in a woman of 80 years or more with acute or convalescent COVID-19. The chain has TRBV2 and TRBJ1-5; D unresolved. The CDR3 DNA sequence: TGTGCCAGCAGTGAAGACGGGGATGGCAATCAGCCCCAGCATTTT. Amino acids: CASSEDGDGNQPQHF.